This TCR beta chain was observed in a study of T-cell reconstitution after alpha-beta-depleted transplantation in children. Germline V gene data show CDR1 as LGHDT and CDR2 as YNNKEL (reference sequence). The CDR3 totals 14 residues. V was shortened by 4 bases and J by 6 bases, with 16 bases between the two germline ends. Study-wide results and caveats: Diversity and T-cell counts at one year after transplant derived mostly from new T cells.

Molecular barcoding with unique molecular identifiers was used for the TCRbeta library. One entry per CDR3 protein results from TCRdb running MiXCR on the PCR reads. The data show about a million distinct CDR3 sequences, around 30% seen once. This clonotype was counted only a few times. Its specificity is unknown. This TCR was recovered from a boy younger than two who had a stem cell transplant for SCID, so the T cells may come from the graft donor. The material sequenced was PBMCs, mostly from graft donor cells, taken 360 days after TCRalphabeta/CD19-depleted stem cell transplant. The J gene is TRBJ2-7, the V gene TRBV3-1; the D is unclear. As DNA, the CDR3 is TGTGCCAGCAGCCTCACGGATTTCTTCCCCGAGCAGTACTTC. It specifies CASSLTDFFPEQYF.